This T cell receptor (beta chain) was captured in a study of OX40 agonist ivuxolimab in advanced cancers. Study-wide context: Patients received ivuxolimab, an intravenous treatment, every 2 weeks at 0.01 to 10 mg/kg. Anti-PD-1, anti-PD-L1 or anti-CTLA-4 therapy given earlier was allowed, and 40% had some.

TCRdb keeps only in-frame clones here, not all; method: immunoSEQ multiplex PCR. The table records some 48,000 clones, around 90% of them present only once. Sampling of blood occurred at baseline, cycle 4 day 1, and cycle 7 day 1. The CDR3 spans 15 residues. Germline V gene sequence: CDR1 SGHAT, CDR2 FQNNGV. Trimming cost V 5 bases and J 3 bases; bases outside gene matches: 6. The starting material was CD4+ or CD8+ T cells sorted from blood, obtained in a trial of the OX40 agonist ivuxolimab. The receptor was isolated from an adult with an advanced solid tumor such as melanoma, head and neck, liver or kidney cancer. The chain is built from TRBV11-2 and TRBJ2-7, with 11 bases that match TRBD2. CDR3 protein: CASSAGTSGFYEQYF. CDR3 DNA sequence: TGTGCCAGCAGCGCCGGGACTAGCGGTTTCTACGAGCAGTACTTC.